This T cell receptor (beta chain) was profiled in a study of control samples from healthy donors and cancer patients. Points on this clone: The same CDR3 can be traced to other DNA sequences in this sample.

The V end was cut by 6 bases, the J end by 2 bases, with 7 bases between. The length of the CDR3 is 13 residues. From germline, CDR1 is SGHAT and CDR2 FQNNGV. Only in-frame clones appear in the TCRdb table, and some are missing; sequencing was by immunoSEQ multiplex PCR. The sample lists around 89,000 clones, roughly four fifths occurring once. The receptor was derived from a woman in her sixties in good health. The chain has TRBV11-2 and TRBJ2-2; no clear D. The sequenced material came from blood. Written as DNA, the CDR3 is TGTGCCAGCAGTTACACTAACACCGGGGAGCTGTTTTTT. Translated: CASSYTNTGELFF.